These 9 T cell receptor beta chains originate from one sample sequenced in a study of T cell responses to AZD1222 COVID-19 vaccine. Assay: immunoSEQ multiplex PCR; the TCRdb copy retains only in-frame clones and omits some. The repertoire has approximately 140,000 clones, 92% of them found once; the top ten carry less than 5%. Sequenced material: peripheral blood, taken 28 days after the second AZD1222 dose. These receptors were taken from an adult who received the AZD1222 COVID-19 vaccine.

V gene TRBV2 combines with J gene TRBJ1-2; D is undetermined. Per the germline V gene, CDR1 is SNHLY and CDR2 is FYNNEI. V dropped 0 bases and J dropped 5 bases, with 10 bases sitting between them. There are 14 residues in the CDR3. CDR3 residues: CASSEARRSYGYTF. The CDR3 coding sequence is TGTGCCAGCAGTGAAGCAAGGCGGAGTTATGGCTACACCTTC. The variable domain in full, completed from reference TRBV2 and TRBJ1-2, reads EPEVTQTPSHQVTQMGQEVILRCVPISNHLYFYWYRQILGQKVEFLVSFYNNEISEKSEIFDDQFSVERPDGSNFTLKIRSTKLEDSAMYFCASSEARRSYGYTFGSGTRLTVV.

V usage is TRBV3-1 (or the pseudogene TRBV3-2) and J usage is TRBJ1-1; maybe TRBD1 (6 bases). CDR1 and CDR2 (germline): LGHDT, YNNKEL (reference sequence). The length of the CDR3 is 15 residues. V lost 4 bases and J lost 0, with 12 bases in between. The CDR3 loop reads CASSRGGHMNTEAFF. For the CDR3, the DNA is TGTGCCAGCAGCCGTGGGGGGCACATGAACACTGAAGCTTTCTTT.

The V gene is TRBV19, the J gene TRBJ2-1; tentative D call: TRBD2 (5 bases). CDR1 LNHDA and CDR2 SQIVND come from the germline V gene (reference sequence). The CDR3 is made up of 15 amino acids. V was shortened by 4 bases and J by 8 bases, with 18 bases between the two germline ends. The CDR3 region has the DNA TGTGCCAGTAGTAGGATGCCGGGAACTATCGATGAGCAGTTCTTC. Amino acid sequence: CASSRMPGTIDEQFF.

V gene TRBV9 combines with J gene TRBJ2-1; D is uncertain. The germline V and J ends were trimmed by 0 bases and 7 bases, with 8 bases remaining between them. Looked up from germline, CDR1 is SGDLS and CDR2 is YYNGEE. The CDR3 consists of 13 residues. CDR3 sequence (DNA): TGTGCCAGCAGCGTAGCAGGTTCTAATGAGCAGTTCTTC. Its protein product is CASSVAGSNEQFF.

This clone was observed a few times. The V call is TRBV14, the J call TRBJ1-4, with a possible D match to TRBD1 (5 bases). Germline-derived CDR1 and CDR2 are SGHDN and FVKESK. Trimming stripped 4 bases from V and 8 bases from J, with 14 bases between. The CDR3 runs 14 residues. DNA of the CDR3: TGTGCCAGCAGCCGGGGCAGACCCTTCGAAAAACTGTTTTTT. It encodes CASSRGRPFEKLFF. Together with reference TRBV14 and TRBJ1-4, the CDR3 gives the full variable domain: EAGVTQFPSHSVIEKGQTVTLRCDPISGHDNLYWYRRVMGKEIKFLLHFVKESKQDESGMPNNRFLAERTGGTYSTLKVQPAELEDSGVYFCASSRGRPFEKLFFGSGTQLSVL.

This CDR3 is CASSVGGAYQETQYF. The CDR3 DNA reads TGTGCCAGCAGCGTAGGAGGAGCATACCAAGAGACCCAGTACTTC. The gene calls are TRBV9 and TRBJ2-5, with D uncertain. Germline V CDR1 and CDR2: SGDLS, YYNGEE. CDR3 size: 15 residues. The ends were cut back, 0 bases at V and 0 bases at J, with 9 bases in the middle.

This clone was seen just once. This chain uses TRBV28 with TRBJ1-2; D is ambiguous. The V end lost 4 bases, the J end lost 0 bases, and 18 bases lay between the germline ends. The CDR3 runs to 17 residues. Germline V CDR1 and CDR2: MDHEN, SYDVKM. The CDR3 DNA reads as TGTGCCAGCAGTTCAATCCGGGGAGTGGAAGCTAACTATGGCTACACCTTC. This encodes CASSSIRGVEANYGYTF.

This chain connects TRBV6-2 or TRBV6-3 to TRBJ2-2, with D possibly TRBD1 on 6 matching bases. Germline V lookup: CDR1 MNHEY, CDR2 SVGEGT. Trimming took 4 bases from V and 3 from J, leaving 21 bases between them. CDR3 length: 18 amino acids. The CDR3 spells CASSSQAGAQRYTGELFF. The CDR3 DNA reads TGTGCCAGCAGTTCCCAAGCAGGGGCCCAGCGCTACACCGGGGAGCTGTTTTTT.

This clone appeared a single time. The V and J genes are TRBV10-3 and TRBJ1-2, with a weak D call TRBD1 (6 bases). The germline V gene encodes CDR1 ENHRY and CDR2 SYGVKD. V was shortened by 6 bases and J by 10 bases, with 18 bases between the two germline ends. The CDR3 is 13 amino acids. The CDR3 nucleotides read TGTGCCATCAGGGAACGGACAGAATCAGACTACACCTTC. Its translation is CAIRERTESDYTF.